This entry features one TCR beta chain sequence. Its antigen remains unknown. The data belong to a study of cytomegalovirus exposure and HLA in healthy donors. Findings and limits, study-wide: As a later analysis revealed, the rate of TCR association differed by HLA locus, with DRB1 most and HLA-C fewest. Presence/absence analyses assumed roughly uniform sequencing depth across donors. From TCR beta sequences, most subjects' HLA-A and HLA-B alleles were reportedly predicted accurately. Trimming of TCR beta V- and J-genes showed a link, identified in a later analysis, to a missense DCLRE1C variant.

Amplification used 60 Vbeta primers and 13 Jbeta primers. The protocol was immunoSEQ multiplex PCR, while the TCRdb copy is restricted to in-frame clones and leaves out a portion. The sample contains about 120,000 clones, 74% of which appear only once. V shed 5 bases and J 4 bases; nucleotides not matched to a gene: 12. Germline V gene sequence: CDR1 SGHVS, CDR2 FQNEAQ. CDR3 length: 16 amino acids. This chain uses TRBV7-8 with TRBJ1-1, with TRBD1 matching over 8 bases. The sequencing input was PBMCs. The sequence was collected from a man between 35 and 55 years old in good health and CMV-seropositive. CDR3 region: CASSPRIAGGRTEAFF. CDR3 DNA: TGTGCCAGCAGCCCGAGGATTGCAGGGGGCCGCACTGAAGCTTTCTTT.